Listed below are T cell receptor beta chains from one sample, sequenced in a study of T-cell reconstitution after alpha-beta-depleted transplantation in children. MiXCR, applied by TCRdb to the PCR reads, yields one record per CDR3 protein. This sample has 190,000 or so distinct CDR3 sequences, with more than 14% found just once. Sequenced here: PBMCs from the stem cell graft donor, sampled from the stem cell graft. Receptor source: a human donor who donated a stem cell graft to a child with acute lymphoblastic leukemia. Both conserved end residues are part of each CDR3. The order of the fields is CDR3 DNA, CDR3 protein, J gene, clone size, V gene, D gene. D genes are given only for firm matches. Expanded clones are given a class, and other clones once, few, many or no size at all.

CDR3 DNA: TGCGCCAGCAGCTTGGCTCCCGGGACAGGGGGAAACACCATATATTTT; CDR3 protein: CASSLAPGTGGNTIYF; J gene: TRBJ1-3; clone size: many; V gene: TRBV5-1; D gene: TRBD1
CDR3 DNA: TGCGCCAGCAGCCTGGACCTATACACTGAAGCTTTCTTT; CDR3 protein: CASSLDLYTEAFF; J gene: TRBJ1-1; clone size: many; V gene: TRBV5-1; D gene: NA
CDR3 DNA: TGCGCCAGCAGCTTTCAACCCGGGACAGGTAACACTGAAGCTTTCTTT; CDR3 protein: CASSFQPGTGNTEAFF; J gene: TRBJ1-1; clone size: many; V gene: TRBV5-1; D gene: TRBD1
CDR3 DNA: TGCGCCAGCAGCTTGACGGGGGCTTACACCGGGGAGCTGTTTTTT; CDR3 protein: CASSLTGAYTGELFF; J gene: TRBJ2-2; clone size: many; V gene: TRBV5-1; D gene: NA
CDR3 DNA: TGTGCCAGCAGCTTAGCGTACTCATTGAACACCGGGGAGCTGTTTTTT; CDR3 protein: CASSLAYSLNTGELFF; J gene: TRBJ2-2; clone size: NA; V gene: TRBV7-2; D gene: NA
CDR3 DNA: TGTGCCAGCAGCCAAGAGTACCCAGCGGGGTCCTACAATGAGCAGTTCTTC; CDR3 protein: CASSQEYPAGSYNEQFF; J gene: TRBJ2-1; clone size: few; V gene: TRBV3-1; D gene: TRBD2
CDR3 DNA: TGTGCCATCAGTGATCTAGGGGCCCAGGGGGGGTACGAGCAGTACTTC; CDR3 protein: CAISDLGAQGGYEQYF; J gene: TRBJ2-7; clone size: many; V gene: TRBV10-3; D gene: NA
CDR3 DNA: TGTGCCAGCAGCCTAAGGACAGTAGGATATGGCTACACCTTC; CDR3 protein: CASSLRTVGYGYTF; J gene: TRBJ1-2; clone size: many; V gene: TRBV5-5; D gene: NA
CDR3 DNA: TGCAGTGCACGAGGACACTCGCGGGCTTTCTTT; CDR3 protein: CSARGHSRAFF; J gene: TRBJ1-1; clone size: NA; V gene: TRBV20-1; D gene: NA
CDR3 DNA: TGTGCCAGCAGCGCGGGGCTGACGGCTTCGGGTCAGCCCCAGCATTTT; CDR3 protein: CASSAGLTASGQPQHF; J gene: TRBJ1-5; clone size: NA; V gene: TRBV7-8; D gene: NA
CDR3 DNA: TGTGCCAGCAGCAACCGGACAAGAAATCAGCCCCAGCATTTT; CDR3 protein: CASSNRTRNQPQHF; J gene: TRBJ1-5; clone size: many; V gene: TRBV7-8; D gene: NA
CDR3 DNA: TGTGCCACCAGCGGACTAGCGGGAGGACCCCAAGAGACCCAGTACTTC; CDR3 protein: CATSGLAGGPQETQYF; J gene: TRBJ2-5; clone size: many; V gene: TRBV24-1; D gene: TRBD2
CDR3 DNA: TGTGCCAGCAGCCGGGACAGGGGGAGAAACGAGCAGTACTTC; CDR3 protein: CASSRDRGRNEQYF; J gene: TRBJ2-7; clone size: many; V gene: TRBV6-1; D gene: TRBD1
CDR3 DNA: TGTGCCAGCAGACTAGTCGGTTCCGATGAGCAGTTCTTC; CDR3 protein: CASRLVGSDEQFF; J gene: TRBJ2-1; clone size: once; V gene: TRBV6-5; D gene: NA
CDR3 DNA: TGCAGCGTTGGTCAGGCAGCGTACGAGCAGTACTTC; CDR3 protein: CSVGQAAYEQYF; J gene: TRBJ2-7; clone size: NA; V gene: TRBV29-1; D gene: NA
CDR3 DNA: TGCAGTGCTAGACCCAGCGGAGAGGGAGATACGCAGTATTTT; CDR3 protein: CSARPSGEGDTQYF; J gene: TRBJ2-3; clone size: many; V gene: TRBV20-1; D gene: NA
CDR3 DNA: TGTGCCACCAGCAGAGAGACTAGCGGATTCACCGAGCAGTACTTC; CDR3 protein: CATSRETSGFTEQYF; J gene: TRBJ2-7; clone size: many; V gene: TRBV15; D gene: TRBD2
CDR3 DNA: TGTGCCAGCACTTTTGGGAACAGGGGGCGCAATGAGCAGTTCTTC; CDR3 protein: CASTFGNRGRNEQFF; J gene: TRBJ2-1; clone size: many; V gene: TRBV11-3; D gene: TRBD1
CDR3 DNA: TGTGCCAGCAGTTTATCTAGGACGGGCACAGGAGATACGCAGTATTTT; CDR3 protein: CASSLSRTGTGDTQYF; J gene: TRBJ2-3; clone size: many; V gene: TRBV27; D gene: NA
CDR3 DNA: TGCGCCAGCAGCTCCGGCCGGGACAGGAATTCACCCCTCCACTTT; CDR3 protein: CASSSGRDRNSPLHF; J gene: TRBJ1-6; clone size: many; V gene: TRBV5-1; D gene: TRBD1
CDR3 DNA: TGCGCCAGCAGTATTGACGGGAGCTCCTACAATGAGCAGTTCTTC; CDR3 protein: CASSIDGSSYNEQFF; J gene: TRBJ2-1; clone size: many; V gene: TRBV5-1; D gene: NA
CDR3 DNA: TGTGCCAGCACCTCGACTGGGTACGAGCAGTACTTC; CDR3 protein: CASTSTGYEQYF; J gene: TRBJ2-7; clone size: many; V gene: TRBV27; D gene: NA
CDR3 DNA: TGTGCCAGCAGCCAAGAAGAGGGGTTCCGCCAAGAGACCCAGTACTTC; CDR3 protein: CASSQEEGFRQETQYF; J gene: TRBJ2-5; clone size: few; V gene: TRBV4-2; D gene: NA
CDR3 DNA: TGCAGTGCTAGAGGACCCCCCCGGGCTAGCGGGCTCACAGATACGCAGTATTTT; CDR3 protein: CSARGPPRASGLTDTQYF; J gene: TRBJ2-3; clone size: many; V gene: TRBV20-1; D gene: TRBD2
CDR3 DNA: TGTGCCAGCAGTTACTCACGCCTAGCGTGGGTAGTGGAGTTCTTC; CDR3 protein: CASSYSRLAWVVEFF; J gene: TRBJ2-1; clone size: many; V gene: TRBV6-5; D gene: NA
CDR3 DNA: TGTGCCAGCAGCCTAGCGGGAGGGCTTACAGATACGCAGTATTTT; CDR3 protein: CASSLAGGLTDTQYF; J gene: TRBJ2-3; clone size: NA; V gene: TRBV4-2; D gene: TRBD2
CDR3 DNA: TGCAGTGCTTCCCCGACGGACGGGGAGCAGTACTTC; CDR3 protein: CSASPTDGEQYF; J gene: TRBJ2-7; clone size: many; V gene: TRBV20-1; D gene: NA
CDR3 DNA: TGCGCCAGCAAAGGGACAGGCTTTCAAGAGACCCAGTACTTC; CDR3 protein: CASKGTGFQETQYF; J gene: TRBJ2-5; clone size: many; V gene: TRBV5-1; D gene: TRBD1
CDR3 DNA: TGTGCCAGCTCGTGGCTCCCGGGACAAACCTACGAGCAGTACTTC; CDR3 protein: CASSWLPGQTYEQYF; J gene: TRBJ2-7; clone size: many; V gene: TRBV18; D gene: NA
CDR3 DNA: TGCGCCAGCAGCTTGGAGGCAGGGGAGGATGAAAAACTGTTTTTT; CDR3 protein: CASSLEAGEDEKLFF; J gene: TRBJ1-4; clone size: many; V gene: TRBV5-1; D gene: NA
CDR3 DNA: TGTGCCAGCAGCCCGGCCGCGGCGTCTGCCGAGCAGTACTTC; CDR3 protein: CASSPAAASAEQYF; J gene: TRBJ2-7; clone size: many; V gene: TRBV6-1; D gene: NA
CDR3 DNA: TGTGCCAGCAGCCAACGGGGGACTGCGAACACCGGGGAGCTGTTTTTT; CDR3 protein: CASSQRGTANTGELFF; J gene: TRBJ2-2; clone size: NA; V gene: TRBV7-9; D gene: NA
CDR3 DNA: TGCGCCAGCAGCCTTACAATCTCTGGAAACACCATATATTTT; CDR3 protein: CASSLTISGNTIYF; J gene: TRBJ1-3; clone size: once; V gene: TRBV5-1; D gene: NA
CDR3 DNA: TGTGCCAGCAGCCAAGATTGGGGGGGGAACACTGAAGCTTTCTTT; CDR3 protein: CASSQDWGGNTEAFF; J gene: TRBJ1-1; clone size: many; V gene: TRBV3-1; D gene: NA
CDR3 DNA: TGTGCCTGTGGACAGGGAGGTGGCGAGCAGTACTTC; CDR3 protein: CACGQGGGEQYF; J gene: TRBJ2-7; clone size: NA; V gene: TRBV30; D gene: TRBD1
CDR3 DNA: TGTGCCAGCGAAGAGGGGCTAGCGGGGAGCACAGATACGCAGTATTTT; CDR3 protein: CASEEGLAGSTDTQYF; J gene: TRBJ2-3; clone size: many; V gene: TRBV6-2/TRBV6-3; D gene: TRBD2
CDR3 DNA: TGTGCCAGCAGTTACTCTTCGGACAGAGAGACCCAGTACTTC; CDR3 protein: CASSYSSDRETQYF; J gene: TRBJ2-5; clone size: many; V gene: TRBV6-5; D gene: NA
CDR3 DNA: TGTGCCACCGTGACTAGCGGGCCCCCTTTGGCCGGGGAGCTGTTTTTT; CDR3 protein: CATVTSGPPLAGELFF; J gene: TRBJ2-2; clone size: many; V gene: TRBV12-3/TRBV12-4; D gene: TRBD2
CDR3 DNA: TGCGCCAGCGGTCGGCAGGGGGGGACTAGCGGGTCTAATGAGCAGTTCTTC; CDR3 protein: CASGRQGGTSGSNEQFF; J gene: TRBJ2-1; clone size: few; V gene: TRBV5-1; D gene: TRBD2
CDR3 DNA: TGTGCCATCAGTGAGACTACTAGCGGGAGGCTATCCTACGAGCAGTACTTC; CDR3 protein: CAISETTSGRLSYEQYF; J gene: TRBJ2-7; clone size: many; V gene: TRBV10-3; D gene: TRBD2
CDR3 DNA: TGTGCCAGCAGCTTATCGGGGAGCGGGAGGTCCACAGATACGCAGTATTTT; CDR3 protein: CASSLSGSGRSTDTQYF; J gene: TRBJ2-3; clone size: many; V gene: TRBV5-5; D gene: TRBD2
CDR3 DNA: TGTGCCAGCAGCGCGATGACTGGTTCACCCCTCCACTTT; CDR3 protein: CASSAMTGSPLHF; J gene: TRBJ1-6; clone size: NA; V gene: TRBV9; D gene: NA
CDR3 DNA: TGTGCCATCAGCCCATCGGGGTATGGGCAGTACTTC; CDR3 protein: CAISPSGYGQYF; J gene: TRBJ2-7; clone size: NA; V gene: TRBV10-3; D gene: NA